These 25 T cell receptor beta chains share one sample of origin, sequenced in a study of tumor-infiltrating lymphocytes in oesophageal squamous cell carcinoma. TCRdb used MiXCR to reprocess the PCR reads, holding one entry per CDR3 protein. The sample has over 20,000 distinct CDR3 sequences; under 40% are singletons. Sequenced: esophageal tumor tissue. These receptor sequences come from a male donor with esophageal squamous cell carcinoma.

The chain has TRBV7-8 and TRBJ2-3, with 7 bases aligning to TRBD2. The CDR3 extends over 16 amino acids. Trimming took 2 bases from V and 2 from J; bases not matched to a gene: 7. The V gene's germline CDR1 is SGHVS and CDR2 FQNEAQ. The CDR3, as DNA: TGTGCCAGCAGCTTAAGGCTAGCGGAGCCCACAGATACGCAGTATTTT. This translates into CASSLRLAEPTDTQYF.

This clonotype has only a few counts. This sequence joins TRBV30 and TRBJ2-5; D unclear. V shed 1 base and J shed 5 bases, with 8 bases lying between them. CDR1 and CDR2 (germline): GTSNPN, SVGIG (reference sequence). The CDR3 is 12 residues long. The CDR3 DNA is TGTGCCTGGAGTGGGGTGGGGGAGACCCAGTACTTC. It translates to CAWSGVGETQYF. Filled out from reference TRBV30 and TRBJ2-5, the complete variable domain reads SQTIHQWPATLVQPVGSPLSLECTVEGTSNPNLYWYRQAAGRGLQLLFYSVGIGQISSEVPQNLSASRPQDRQFILSSKKLLLSDSGFYLCAWSGVGETQYFGPGTRLLVL.

This chain uses TRBV28 with TRBJ2-4; D is possibly TRBD2 (6 bases). Germline V gene data show CDR1 as MDHEN and CDR2 as SYDVKM. Trimming pared 2 bases from V and 7 bases from J, leaving 12 bases between. The CDR3 has 14 amino acids. The CDR3 spells CASSLISGANIQYF. CDR3 DNA: TGTGCCAGCAGTTTAATTAGCGGTGCCAACATTCAGTACTTC.

This clonotype is categorized as medium-sized. The chain couples TRBV12-3 or TRBV12-4 to TRBJ2-6, with D uncertain. The CDR3 is 16 amino acids. V gave up 2 bases and J gave up 0 bases, with 8 bases separating them. The CDR3 DNA is TGTGCCAGCAGTTTATCAGGCCGCTCTGGGGCCAACGTCCTGACTTTC. Residues: CASSLSGRSGANVLTF.

This clonotype is labeled as medium-sized. The chain recombines TRBV7-6 with TRBJ2-1, with TRBD1 matching 9 bases. Germline CDR1 and CDR2: SGHVS and FNYEAQ. With 4 bases clipped from V and 9 bases from J, the junction kept 4 bases outside the gene matches. This CDR3 has 13 amino acids. This CDR3 is CASSWDRESEQFF. The CDR3 region has the DNA TGTGCCAGCAGCTGGGACAGGGAAAGTGAGCAGTTCTTC.

This chain joins TRBV24-1 and TRBJ2-3, with 8 bases lining up with TRBD1. After removal of 4 bases from V and 2 bases from J, the junction contained 7 bases not matched to a gene. Germline V lookup: CDR1 KGHDR, CDR2 SFDVKD. The CDR3 is 16 residues long. The CDR3 DNA follows: TGTGCCACCAGTGACCCGGACAGGGAGAACACAGATACGCAGTATTTT. Protein product: CATSDPDRENTDTQYF.

The CDR3 sequence is CASSEAIGNEQYF. CDR3 coding DNA: TGTGCCAGTAGCGAAGCTATAGGCAATGAGCAGTACTTC. The V call is TRBV19, the J call TRBJ2-1; D is uncertain. The end of the DNA fits TRBJ2-7 better, so the J call may be wrong. Germline assignment: CDR1 LNHDA and CDR2 SQIVND (reference sequence). The CDR3 has 13 residues.

V and J are TRBV19 and TRBJ2-7, with unresolved D. Trimming took 6 bases from V and 3 from J, leaving 18 bases between them. The CDR3 has 15 amino acids. The germline gives CDR1 LNHDA, CDR2 SQIVND (reference sequence). CDR3 region: CASRDLRTAYYEQYF. CDR3 coding DNA: TGTGCCAGTAGAGACCTAAGGACGGCCTACTACGAGCAGTACTTC.

J is TRBJ2-5 and V is TRBV7-2; D not resolved. The end of the DNA aligns better with TRBJ1-2, so the J call may be wrong. This CDR3 comprises 14 residues. The germline gives CDR1 SGHTA, CDR2 FQGNSA. The CDR3 protein is CASSPLSVVYGYTF. CDR3 nucleotide sequence: TGTGCCAGCAGCCCCCTAAGTGTTGTCTATGGCTACACCTTC.

This clonotype rates as medium-sized. V is TRBV7-3 and J is TRBJ1-6; D is undetermined. CDR1 and CDR2 (germline): SGHTA, FQGTGA. Trimming left V 6 bases short and J 5 bases short, with 8 bases between. This CDR3 region has 13 residues. The CDR3 region has the DNA TGTGCCAGCAGAGAACAGCATAATTCACCCCTCCACTTT. This encodes CASREQHNSPLHF.

This clonotype was seen repeatedly, ten times or more. The gene calls are TRBV2 and TRBJ2-4, with a tentative D call TRBD2 (5 bases). Germline CDR1 reads SNHLY; CDR2 reads FYNNEI. V was shortened by 2 bases and J by 0 bases, with 14 bases between the two germline ends. The CDR3 consists of 17 residues. The CDR3 spells CASSELFGEPAKNIQYF. The CDR3 nucleotides are TGTGCCAGCAGTGAACTTTTCGGGGAACCAGCCAAAAACATTCAGTACTTC.

This rearrangement joins TRBV7-3 to TRBJ2-3; 10 bases are a match to TRBD2. The CDR3 spans 15 residues. V lost 7 bases to trimming and J lost 2 bases; unmatched junction nucleotides: 6. Germline CDR1 SGHTA, CDR2 FQGTGA. In DNA, the CDR3 is TGTGCCAGCACACAAGGGACTAGCGACACAGATACGCAGTATTTT. Its protein is CASTQGTSDTDTQYF. Filled out from reference TRBV7-3 and TRBJ2-3, the complete variable domain reads GAGVSQTPSNKVTEKGKYVELRCDPISGHTALYWYRQSLGQGPEFLIYFQGTGAADDSGLPNDRFFAVRPEGSVSTLKIQRTERGDSAVYLCASTQGTSDTDTQYFGPGTRLTVL.

The rearrangement links TRBV9 to TRBJ2-3; TRBD1 matches 8 bases. Germline CDR1 SGDLS, CDR2 YYNGEE. Trimming removed 2 bases from V and 4 bases from J; junction bases left unmatched: 6. This CDR3 contains 15 residues. The CDR3 sequence: CASSVQGASADTQYF. The CDR3 DNA follows: TGTGCCAGCAGCGTCCAGGGGGCGTCCGCAGATACGCAGTATTTT. Together with reference TRBV9 and TRBJ2-3, the CDR3 gives the full variable domain: DSGVTQTPKHLITATGQRVTLRCSPRSGDLSVYWYQQSLDQGLQFLIQYYNGEERAKGNILERFSAQQFPDLHSELNLSSLELGDSALYFCASSVQGASADTQYFGPGTRLTVL.

Turning to this clonotype: The junction does not match germline at one end; this may be a read error. V is TRBV7-2 and J is TRBJ2-3; maybe TRBD2 (7 bases). Germline loops: CDR1 SGHTA, CDR2 FQGNSA. The CDR3 extends over 15 amino acids. CDR3 sequence (DNA): TGTGCCAGCAGCTTAGACCGGGGGGCGCAAGGGGAGCTGTACTTC. Its protein product is CASSLDRGAQGELYF.

This clonotype was counted many times. V and J are TRBV5-1 and TRBJ1-2; D is perhaps TRBD1 (6 bases). The CDR3 covers 12 residues. Trimming pared 4 bases from V and 4 bases from J, leaving 8 bases between. CDR1 and CDR2 (germline): SGHRS, YFSETQ. The CDR3 spells CASSGQSYGYTF. The CDR3 region has the DNA TGCGCCAGCAGCGGACAGAGCTATGGCTACACCTTC.

This clonotype was seen ten or more times. The chain uses TRBV12-3 or TRBV12-4 and TRBJ2-7, with D perhaps matching TRBD2 (5 bases). This CDR3 comprises 13 residues. The V end lost 4 bases, the J end lost 3 bases, and 10 bases lay between the germline ends. CDR3 bases: TGTGCCAGCAGTTCGAGCGGAGTCTACGAGCAGTACTTC. Translation: CASSSSGVYEQYF.

The chain is built from TRBV28 and TRBJ2-1, with no clear D. The J call may be mistaken, given a closer DNA end match to TRBJ2-7. CDR3 length equals 11 residues. CDR1 is MDHEN, CDR2 SYDVKM, per germline. The CDR3 loop reads CASRVNYEQYF. As DNA, the CDR3 is TGTGCCAGCAGGGTCAACTACGAGCAGTACTTC.

Only a few counts were recorded for this clonotype. A much larger clonotype is one base distant, so this may be a read error. The V and J genes are TRBV5-5 and TRBJ2-4, with 12 positions matching TRBD2. V gave up 4 bases and J gave up 13 bases; unmatched junction bases: 27. The germline gives CDR1 SGHKS, CDR2 YYEKEE (reference sequence). CDR3 length equals 20 residues. The DNA of the CDR3 is TGTGCCAGCAGCGCGAGCGCCTGGTTGGGACTAGCGGGCCAAGACAATGAGCAGTACTTC. The encoded protein is CASSASAWLGLAGQDNEQYF.

This clonotype was detected ten times or more. An end of the junction does not agree with germline; a read error may underlie this. This sequence joins TRBV6-6 and TRBJ2-7; D remains ambiguous. The germline V gene encodes CDR1 MNHNY and CDR2 SVGAGI (reference sequence). This CDR3 is 16 amino acids long. CDR3 amino acids: CASSYSQERYNSPLHF. The CDR3 DNA is TGTGCCAGCAGTTACTCGCAGGAGAGATATAATTCACCCCTCCACTTC.

At least ten counts were recorded for this clonotype. The chain combines TRBV5-1 with TRBJ1-1, with D perhaps matching TRBD1 (5 bases). The V end was cut by 6 bases, the J end by 0 bases, with 12 bases between. This CDR3 contains 14 residues. Germline V lookup: CDR1 SGHRS, CDR2 YFSETQ. DNA for the CDR3: TGCGCCAGCAAGCTAGGGGCGGTGAACACTGAAGCTTTCTTT. Translating gives CASKLGAVNTEAFF.

This clonotype was seen only a few times. The chain uses TRBV28 and TRBJ1-2, with a tentative D call TRBD1 (5 bases). Germline V gene sequence: CDR1 MDHEN, CDR2 SYDVKM. V lost 7 bases and J lost 3, with 15 bases in between. This CDR3 is built from 14 residues. The CDR3 DNA sequence: TGTGCCAGCATTGGGACCCGGGAGGACTATGGCTACACCTTC. Its protein is CASIGTREDYGYTF.

J is TRBJ1-4 and V is TRBV28; D possibly corresponds to TRBD1 (5 bases). This CDR3 contains 14 residues. From germline, CDR1 is MDHEN and CDR2 SYDVKM. V dropped 5 bases and J dropped 7 bases, with 14 bases sitting between them. The chain's CDR3 is CASSKPGGSEKLFF. The CDR3 bases are TGTGCCAGCAGTAAGCCCGGGGGGAGTGAAAAACTGTTTTTT. Full variable domain (outside the CDR3, taken from reference TRBV28 and TRBJ1-4): DVKVTQSSRYLVKRTGEKVFLECVQDMDHENMFWYRQDPGLGLRLIYFSYDVKMKEKGDIPEGYSVSREKKERFSLILESASTNQTSMYLCASSKPGGSEKLFFGSGTQLSVL.

V and J are TRBV6-2 or TRBV6-3 and TRBJ2-5, with TRBD2 identical over 9 bases. Germline V gene sequence: CDR1 MNHEY, CDR2 SVGEGT. CDR3 length equals 16 residues. V dropped 2 bases and J dropped 5; count of bases not matched to a gene: 9. The CDR3 region has the DNA TGTGCCAGCAGTTACCCAGCTCGCGGGGGGGGGGAGACCCAGTACTTC. Translation: CASSYPARGGGETQYF.

This clonotype appeared a few times. The chain has TRBV7-8 and TRBJ2-7; 10 nucleotides agree with TRBD2. Germline V gene data show CDR1 as SGHVS and CDR2 as FQNEAQ. V lost 5 bases, J lost 6 bases, and 13 bases stayed unmatched. The CDR3 consists of 16 residues. DNA for the CDR3: TGTGCCAGCAGCGCCCTGGGACTAGCGAGTAGATCCGAGCAGTACTTC. Encoded protein: CASSALGLASRSEQYF. The full variable domain, with the rest looked up from reference TRBV7-8 and TRBJ2-7, is GAGVSQSPRYKVAKRGQDVALRCDPISGHVSLFWYQQALGQGPEFLTYFQNEAQLDKSGLPSDRFFAERPEGSVSTLKIQRTQQEDSAVYLCASSALGLASRSEQYFGPGTRLTVT.

This clonotype was seen many times. The CDR3 coding sequence is TGTGCCAGCAGTGCCCCCGACTACTACAATGAGCAGTTCTTC. This translates into CASSAPDYYNEQFF. The J gene is TRBJ2-1, the V gene TRBV2, with a weak D call TRBD2 (5 bases). Per germline, CDR1 SNHLY and CDR2 FYNNEI. This CDR3 is 14 amino acids long. Trimming shortened V by 4 bases and J by 3 bases, and 10 bases separated the two germline ends.